The 19 T cell receptor beta chains in this list originate from one sample, sequenced in a study of T cells in localized non-small cell lung cancer. Assay used: immunoSEQ multiplex PCR; TCRdb lists only in-frame clones, some missing. The sample yields approximately 5,400 clones, 85% seen once. The sequences come from PBMCs, collected before any cancer treatment. The receptor source for this set is a woman aged 40-69 years with stage II lung adenocarcinoma.

This clone has only a few counts. The CDR3 sequence: CAWSVQGEKLFF. The CDR3 region has the DNA TGTGCCTGGAGTGTACAGGGTGAAAAACTGTTTTTT. The rearrangement joins TRBV30 to TRBJ1-4; TRBD1 is a possible D gene (6 bases). The CDR3 extends over 12 amino acids. The germline V and J ends were trimmed by 0 bases and 7 bases, with 6 bases remaining between them. Looked up from germline, CDR1 is GTSNPN and CDR2 is SVGIG (reference sequence). The complete variable domain, with remaining parts taken from reference TRBV30 and TRBJ1-4, reads SQTIHQWPATLVQPVGSPLSLECTVEGTSNPNLYWYRQAAGRGLQLLFYSVGIGQISSEVPQNLSASRPQDRQFILSSKKLLLSDSGFYLCAWSVQGEKLFFGSGTQLSVL.

J is TRBJ2-5 and V is TRBV15, with 9 bases identical to TRBD1. Germline values: CDR1 LNHNV, CDR2 YYDKDF (reference sequence). J was trimmed by 4 bases and V by 6 bases; bases with no gene match: 15. This CDR3 spans 17 amino acids. The CDR3: CATSIGPGQGFGETQYF. CDR3 coding DNA: TGTGCCACCAGTATTGGGCCGGGACAGGGATTCGGAGAGACCCAGTACTTC.

A single count supports this clone. The rearrangement joins TRBV27 to TRBJ2-1; no reliable D call. Germline V gene data show CDR1 as MNHEY and CDR2 as SMNVEV (reference sequence). CDR3 length: 14 amino acids. Trimming shortened V by 10 bases and J by 1 base, and 14 bases separated the two germline ends. CDR3 coding DNA: TGTGCCACAGGCGTCTCACTTTCCTACAATGAGCAGTTCTTC. The encoded protein is CATGVSLSYNEQFF.

The chain combines TRBV9 with TRBJ1-1; D is ambiguous. The CDR3 extends over 14 amino acids. Germline loops: CDR1 SGDLS, CDR2 YYNGEE. V gave up 4 bases and J gave up 0 bases, with 10 bases separating them. The CDR3 loop is CASSPRLMNTEAFF. DNA of the CDR3: TGTGCCAGCAGCCCCCGGTTAATGAACACTGAAGCTTTCTTT.

The chain is built from TRBV7-8 and TRBJ1-4, with D maybe TRBD1 (6 bases). Germline V gene data show CDR1 as SGHVS and CDR2 as FQNEAQ. V lost 4 bases and J 5 bases, leaving 14 bases between the germline ends. This CDR3 has 15 amino acids. The CDR3 nucleotides are TGTGCCAGCAGCTCCCTCCGGGACAAAAATGAAAAACTGTTTTTT. It translates to CASSSLRDKNEKLFF.

The V call is TRBV25-1, the J call TRBJ2-5, with 13 bases matching TRBD2. Germline CDR1 reads MGHDK; CDR2 reads SYGVNS. The CDR3 runs to 15 residues. Trimming cost V 3 bases and J 5 bases; bases outside gene matches: 3. CDR3 amino acids: CASSDQGLAGETQYF. The CDR3 bases are TGTGCCAGCAGTGATCAGGGACTAGCGGGGGAGACCCAGTACTTC. The whole variable domain, remainder taken from reference TRBV25-1 and TRBJ2-5, is EADIYQTPRYLVIGTGKKITLECSQTMGHDKMYWYQQDPGMELHLIHYSYGVNSTEKGDLSSESTVSRIRTEHFPLTLESARPSHTSQYLCASSDQGLAGETQYFGPGTRLLVL.

The chain links TRBV28 to TRBJ2-1; no reliable D call. The CDR3 runs 15 residues. The V gene's germline CDR1 is MDHEN and CDR2 SYDVKM. V was trimmed by 6 bases and J by 1 base, leaving 13 bases between them. The CDR3 loop is CASSAAKGSYNEQFF. In nucleotides, the CDR3 is TGTGCCAGCAGCGCAGCGAAGGGATCCTACAATGAGCAGTTCTTC.

Note on this clone: Distinct nucleotide sequences in the sample also encode this CDR3. This chain joins TRBV11-2 and TRBJ1-1; tentative D call: TRBD1 (5 bases). Germline V gene lookup returns CDR1 SGHAT and CDR2 FQNNGV. Trimming cost V 0 bases and J 1 base, with 6 bases left between them. The CDR3 loop spans 14 amino acids. The chain's CDR3 is CASSLEGGNTEAFF. The DNA for the CDR3 is TGTGCCAGCAGCTTAGAGGGGGGGAACACTGAAGCTTTCTTT.

V usage is TRBV2 and J usage is TRBJ1-6; no reliable D call. The ends were cut back, 7 bases at V and 11 bases at J, with 18 bases in the middle. The length of the CDR3 is 14 residues. The V gene's germline CDR1 is SNHLY and CDR2 FYNNEI. The CDR3 loop reads CASKPDGRAAPLHF. The CDR3 DNA sequence: TGTGCCAGCAAACCAGATGGGCGGGCTGCACCCCTCCACTTT.

The V gene is TRBV27, the J gene TRBJ2-1; D remains unclear. The V gene's germline CDR1 is MNHEY and CDR2 SMNVEV (reference sequence). CDR3 length: 14 amino acids. V was pared by 7 bases and J by 7 bases, with 17 bases between. The CDR3 DNA reads TGTGCCAGCACCTTCCTCCCTTTAACAAATGAGCAGTTCTTC. As protein: CASTFLPLTNEQFF.

The rearrangement uses TRBV5-6 and TRBJ2-7, with D possibly being TRBD2 (6 bases). The CDR3 loop spans 14 amino acids. V lost 6 bases and J 6 bases, leaving 19 bases between the germline ends. Germline CDR1 reads SGHDT; CDR2 reads YYEEEE. DNA for the CDR3: TGTGCCAGCACCAAGACTAGTATCATCGGCGAGCAGTACTTC. Translation: CASTKTSIIGEQYF.

The genes are TRBV14 and TRBJ2-4, with 15 bases that match TRBD2. With V trimmed by 4 bases and J by 7 bases, 8 bases remained unmatched. Germline V gene lookup returns CDR1 SGHDN and CDR2 FVKESK. This CDR3 spans 17 amino acids. The CDR3 DNA reads as TGTGCCAGCAGCCCCATTGGGACTAGCGGGGGGAGGAACATTCAGTACTTC. Its translation is CASSPIGTSGGRNIQYF.

The chain carries TRBV18 and TRBJ1-5; D gene ambiguous. Germline-derived CDR1 and CDR2 are KGHSH and LQKENI. The CDR3 length is 12 residues. The ends were cut back, 6 bases at V and 1 base at J, with 4 bases in the middle. The CDR3 DNA sequence: TGTGCCAGCTCTCGCAGCAATCAGCCCCAGCATTTT. It encodes CASSRSNQPQHF.

V and J are TRBV28 and TRBJ2-2, with 9 nucleotides matching TRBD1. The CDR3 contains 16 residues. Germline assignment: CDR1 MDHEN and CDR2 SYDVKM. With V trimmed by 6 bases and J by 1 base, 6 bases remained unmatched. In nucleotides, the CDR3 is TGTGCCAGCAGGGCCGGGACAGGGAAGAACACCGGGGAGCTGTTTTTT. Its protein product is CASRAGTGKNTGELFF.

This chain links TRBV29-1 with TRBJ2-4, with D perhaps being TRBD1 or TRBD2 (6 bases each). Germline V gene lookup returns CDR1 SQVTM and CDR2 ANQGSEA. The CDR3 consists of 15 residues. Trimming pared 6 bases from V and 0 bases from J, leaving 15 bases between. The chain's CDR3 is CSVARGVGAKNIQYF. The DNA of the CDR3 is TGCAGCGTAGCAAGGGGGGTGGGAGCCAAAAACATTCAGTACTTC.

The chain employs TRBV4-1 and TRBJ2-1; 8 nucleotides align to TRBD2. V shed 1 base, J shed 2 bases, and the junction held 7 bases outside the gene matches. CDR1 is MGHRA and CDR2 is YSYEKL in the germline V gene. The CDR3 is 17 amino acids. CDR3 bases: TGCGCCAGCAGCCAAGCGTCCAGCGGGGGCCCCTACAATGAGCAGTTCTTC. Amino acids: CASSQASSGGPYNEQFF.

J is TRBJ2-3 and V is TRBV4-1; no definite D call. Looked up from germline, CDR1 is MGHRA and CDR2 is YSYEKL. The CDR3 contains 16 residues. V gave up 1 base and J gave up 5 bases, with 16 bases separating them. For the CDR3, the DNA is TGCGCCAGCAGCCAAGTGAATTTGGTAGCAGTAGATACGCAGTATTTT. Translating it yields CASSQVNLVAVDTQYF.

The V call is TRBV14, the J call TRBJ1-2; D is unclear. The CDR3 loop spans 11 amino acids. Germline V CDR1 and CDR2: SGHDN, FVKESK. V lost 4 bases to trimming and J lost 7 bases, with 7 bases between them. The CDR3 DNA sequence: TGTGCCAGCAGCCTGGGATCTGGCTACACCTTC. This gives the protein CASSLGSGYTF.

V usage is TRBV19 and J usage is TRBJ1-3; TRBD1 is a possible D gene (6 bases). Germline lookup yields CDR1 LNHDA and CDR2 SQIVND (reference sequence). CDR3 length: 17 amino acids. V shed 4 bases and J shed 4 bases, with 20 bases lying between them. The chain's CDR3 is CASSKSQGVFNGNTIYF. The DNA of the CDR3 is TGTGCCAGTAGTAAATCACAGGGAGTATTTAACGGAAACACCATATATTTT. Full variable domain (outside the CDR3, taken from reference TRBV19 and TRBJ1-3): DGGITQSPKYLFRKEGQNVTLSCEQNLNHDAMYWYRQDPGQGLRLIYYSQIVNDFQKGDIAEGYSVSREKKESFPLTVTSAQKNPTAFYLCASSKSQGVFNGNTIYFGEGSWLTVV.